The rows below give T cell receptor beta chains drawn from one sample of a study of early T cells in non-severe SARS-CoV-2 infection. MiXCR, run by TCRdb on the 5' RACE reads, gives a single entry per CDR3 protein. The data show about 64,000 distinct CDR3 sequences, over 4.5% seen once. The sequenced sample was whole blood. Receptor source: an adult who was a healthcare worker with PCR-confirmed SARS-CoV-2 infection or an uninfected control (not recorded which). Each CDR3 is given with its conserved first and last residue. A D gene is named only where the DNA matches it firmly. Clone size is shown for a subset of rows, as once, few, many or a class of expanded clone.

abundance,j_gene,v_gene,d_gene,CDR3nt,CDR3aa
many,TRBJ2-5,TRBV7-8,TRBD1,TGTGCCAGCAGCTTATCTGGACAGGGACAACAGACCCAGTACTTC,CASSLSGQGQQTQYF
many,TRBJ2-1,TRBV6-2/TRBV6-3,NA,TGTGCCAGCAGTTACTCCCCCCGGGGGCGGGTTTACTACAATGAGCAGTTCTTC,CASSYSPRGRVYYNEQFF
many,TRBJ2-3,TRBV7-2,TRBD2,TGTGCCAGCAGCAGAACCCATAGCGGGGGGGCCGCAGATACGCAGTATTTT,CASSRTHSGGAADTQYF
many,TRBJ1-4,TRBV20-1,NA,TGCAGTGCGTCCATGGGGCAAAATGAAAAACTGTTTTTT,CSASMGQNEKLFF
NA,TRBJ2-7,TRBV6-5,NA,TGTGCCGTCGACGAGCAGTACTTC,CAVDEQYF
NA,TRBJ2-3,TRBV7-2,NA,TGTGCCAGCAGCTTAGTTTTCGGCCCAGATACGCAGTATTTT,CASSLVFGPDTQYF
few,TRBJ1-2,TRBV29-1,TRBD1,TGCAGCGGAATTCAGGGGGCGAACTATGGCTACACCTTC,CSGIQGANYGYTF
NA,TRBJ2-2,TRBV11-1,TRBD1,TGTGCCAGCAGGTCCACAGGGGGAGAGACCGGGGAGCTGTTTTTT,CASRSTGGETGELFF
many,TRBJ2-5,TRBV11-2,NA,TGTGCCAGCAGCTGGGGGTCGGGGACTCAAGAGACCCAGTACTTC,CASSWGSGTQETQYF
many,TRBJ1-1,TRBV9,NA,TGTGCCAGCAGCTCAGGGGAGTTGATAAGCACTGAAGCTTTCTTT,CASSSGELISTEAFF
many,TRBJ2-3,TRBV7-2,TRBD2,TGTGCCAGCAGTTACTCCCCGAGCGGGAGGGCCGCAGATACGCAGTATTTT,CASSYSPSGRAADTQYF
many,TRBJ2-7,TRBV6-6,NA,TGTGCCAGCAGTTACTCGCGCGAGCAGTACTTC,CASSYSREQYF
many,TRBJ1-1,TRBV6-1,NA,TGTGCCAGCAGTATACCCAGGGAGGACACTGAAGCTTTCTTT,CASSIPREDTEAFF
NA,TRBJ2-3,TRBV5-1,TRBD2,TGCGCCAGCAGCTTCGCGGGGGGCCGTGGCACAGATACGCAGTATTTT,CASSFAGGRGTDTQYF
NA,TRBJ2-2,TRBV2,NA,TGTGCCAGCAGTGCACGGGGAAGTACCGGGGAGCTGTTTTTT,CASSARGSTGELFF
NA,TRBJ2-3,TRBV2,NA,TGTGCCACCAGATGGGGGAGTACAGATACGCAGTATTTT,CATRWGSTDTQYF
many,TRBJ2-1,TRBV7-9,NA,TGTGCCAGCAGCTTAGGAGCAGGGTGGAATGAGCAGTTCTTC,CASSLGAGWNEQFF
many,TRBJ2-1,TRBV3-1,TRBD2,TGTGCCAGCAGCCAGGTGACCGGGAGGGCGTATAATGAGCAGTTCTTC,CASSQVTGRAYNEQFF
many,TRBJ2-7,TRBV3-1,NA,TGTGCCAGCAGCCAAGATTGGGGGGCTGGCTACGAGCAGTACTTC,CASSQDWGAGYEQYF
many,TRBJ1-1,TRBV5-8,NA,TGTGCCAGCAGCTTGGACGGACAGAACACTGAAGCTTTCTTT,CASSLDGQNTEAFF
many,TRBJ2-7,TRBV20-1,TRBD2,TGCAGTGGTACCGGGACTAGCGCTTACGAGCAGTACTTC,CSGTGTSAYEQYF
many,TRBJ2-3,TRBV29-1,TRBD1,TGCAGCGTGGATCGGACAGGGGCAGGAGATACGCAGTATTTT,CSVDRTGAGDTQYF
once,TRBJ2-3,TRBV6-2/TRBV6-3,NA,TGTACCAGCAGTTTCGGGGATACGCAGTATTTT,CTSSFGDTQYF
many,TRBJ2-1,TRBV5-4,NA,TGTGCCAGCAGCTTGGAAATCAGGACAGGGTGGACTAGAAATGAGCAGTTCTTC,CASSLEIRTGWTRNEQFF
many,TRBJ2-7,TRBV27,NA,TGTGCCAGCAGTCTCCAGTTTAACCAGGGAACCTACGAGCAGTACTTC,CASSLQFNQGTYEQYF
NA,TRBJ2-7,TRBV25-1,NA,TGTGCCAGCAACCGTCCGGGACACCAAAACGAGCAGTACTTC,CASNRPGHQNEQYF
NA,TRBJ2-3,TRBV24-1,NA,TGTGCCACCAGTGACTCGGCTGTCGGGCGGGGCGTGCAGTATTTT,CATSDSAVGRGVQYF
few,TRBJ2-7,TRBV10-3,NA,TGTGCCATCAGTGAGAGCTCGGCGGGAGAGCAGTACTTC,CAISESSAGEQYF
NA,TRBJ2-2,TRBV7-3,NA,TGTGCCAGCAGCTTATCTCGGGACAAATATTCCACCGGGGAGCTGTTTTTT,CASSLSRDKYSTGELFF
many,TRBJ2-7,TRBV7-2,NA,TGTGCCAGCAGCTATCGGGACGGTGCCTACGAGCAGTACTTC,CASSYRDGAYEQYF
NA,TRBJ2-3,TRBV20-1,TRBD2,TGCAGTGCTAGAGATCCCGGGGGGGACACAGATACGCAGTATTTT,CSARDPGGDTDTQYF
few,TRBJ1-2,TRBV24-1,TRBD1,TGTGCCACCAGTATGGACAGGATGGAAGGCTACACCTTC,CATSMDRMEGYTF
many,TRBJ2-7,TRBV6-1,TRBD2,TGTGCCAGCCAGAGCGGGGGGTCCTACGAGCAGTACTTC,CASQSGGSYEQYF
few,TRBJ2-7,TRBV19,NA,TGTGCCAGTAGTGAACAGGGTTTGAGAGGCAAGTACTTC,CASSEQGLRGKYF
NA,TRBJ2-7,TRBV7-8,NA,TGTGCCAGCAGCCTCCTAGGGCCACTAGGGGAGCAGTACTTC,CASSLLGPLGEQYF
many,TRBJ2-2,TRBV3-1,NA,TGTGCCAGCAGCCCCGCCCCGGGCACCGGGGAGCTGTTTTTT,CASSPAPGTGELFF
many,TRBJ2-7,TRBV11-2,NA,TGTGCCAGCAGCTTAGTTCTAGTTGGCGAGCAGTACTTC,CASSLVLVGEQYF
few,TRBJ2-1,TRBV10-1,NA,TGCGCCAGCAGTGCGGGGGGCGGCAATGAGCAGTTCTTC,CASSAGGGNEQFF
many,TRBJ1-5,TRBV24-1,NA,TGTGCCACCGAGGGCAGCAATCAGCCCCAGCATTTT,CATEGSNQPQHF
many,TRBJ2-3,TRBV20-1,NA,TGCAGTGCTAGGGGGACATTTCTCGGAGCAGATACGCAGTATTTT,CSARGTFLGADTQYF
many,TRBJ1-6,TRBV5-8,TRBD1,TGTGCCAGCAGCTTGGGGGGGGACAGCTTTGCGTCCCTCCACTTT,CASSLGGDSFASLHF
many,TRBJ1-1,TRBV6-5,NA,TGTGCCAGCGCCTTAAGATGGCCTCATCCTGAAGCTTTCTTT,CASALRWPHPEAFF
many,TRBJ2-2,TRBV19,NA,TGTGCCAGTACACCAGGGGTCACCGGGGAGCTGTTTTTT,CASTPGVTGELFF